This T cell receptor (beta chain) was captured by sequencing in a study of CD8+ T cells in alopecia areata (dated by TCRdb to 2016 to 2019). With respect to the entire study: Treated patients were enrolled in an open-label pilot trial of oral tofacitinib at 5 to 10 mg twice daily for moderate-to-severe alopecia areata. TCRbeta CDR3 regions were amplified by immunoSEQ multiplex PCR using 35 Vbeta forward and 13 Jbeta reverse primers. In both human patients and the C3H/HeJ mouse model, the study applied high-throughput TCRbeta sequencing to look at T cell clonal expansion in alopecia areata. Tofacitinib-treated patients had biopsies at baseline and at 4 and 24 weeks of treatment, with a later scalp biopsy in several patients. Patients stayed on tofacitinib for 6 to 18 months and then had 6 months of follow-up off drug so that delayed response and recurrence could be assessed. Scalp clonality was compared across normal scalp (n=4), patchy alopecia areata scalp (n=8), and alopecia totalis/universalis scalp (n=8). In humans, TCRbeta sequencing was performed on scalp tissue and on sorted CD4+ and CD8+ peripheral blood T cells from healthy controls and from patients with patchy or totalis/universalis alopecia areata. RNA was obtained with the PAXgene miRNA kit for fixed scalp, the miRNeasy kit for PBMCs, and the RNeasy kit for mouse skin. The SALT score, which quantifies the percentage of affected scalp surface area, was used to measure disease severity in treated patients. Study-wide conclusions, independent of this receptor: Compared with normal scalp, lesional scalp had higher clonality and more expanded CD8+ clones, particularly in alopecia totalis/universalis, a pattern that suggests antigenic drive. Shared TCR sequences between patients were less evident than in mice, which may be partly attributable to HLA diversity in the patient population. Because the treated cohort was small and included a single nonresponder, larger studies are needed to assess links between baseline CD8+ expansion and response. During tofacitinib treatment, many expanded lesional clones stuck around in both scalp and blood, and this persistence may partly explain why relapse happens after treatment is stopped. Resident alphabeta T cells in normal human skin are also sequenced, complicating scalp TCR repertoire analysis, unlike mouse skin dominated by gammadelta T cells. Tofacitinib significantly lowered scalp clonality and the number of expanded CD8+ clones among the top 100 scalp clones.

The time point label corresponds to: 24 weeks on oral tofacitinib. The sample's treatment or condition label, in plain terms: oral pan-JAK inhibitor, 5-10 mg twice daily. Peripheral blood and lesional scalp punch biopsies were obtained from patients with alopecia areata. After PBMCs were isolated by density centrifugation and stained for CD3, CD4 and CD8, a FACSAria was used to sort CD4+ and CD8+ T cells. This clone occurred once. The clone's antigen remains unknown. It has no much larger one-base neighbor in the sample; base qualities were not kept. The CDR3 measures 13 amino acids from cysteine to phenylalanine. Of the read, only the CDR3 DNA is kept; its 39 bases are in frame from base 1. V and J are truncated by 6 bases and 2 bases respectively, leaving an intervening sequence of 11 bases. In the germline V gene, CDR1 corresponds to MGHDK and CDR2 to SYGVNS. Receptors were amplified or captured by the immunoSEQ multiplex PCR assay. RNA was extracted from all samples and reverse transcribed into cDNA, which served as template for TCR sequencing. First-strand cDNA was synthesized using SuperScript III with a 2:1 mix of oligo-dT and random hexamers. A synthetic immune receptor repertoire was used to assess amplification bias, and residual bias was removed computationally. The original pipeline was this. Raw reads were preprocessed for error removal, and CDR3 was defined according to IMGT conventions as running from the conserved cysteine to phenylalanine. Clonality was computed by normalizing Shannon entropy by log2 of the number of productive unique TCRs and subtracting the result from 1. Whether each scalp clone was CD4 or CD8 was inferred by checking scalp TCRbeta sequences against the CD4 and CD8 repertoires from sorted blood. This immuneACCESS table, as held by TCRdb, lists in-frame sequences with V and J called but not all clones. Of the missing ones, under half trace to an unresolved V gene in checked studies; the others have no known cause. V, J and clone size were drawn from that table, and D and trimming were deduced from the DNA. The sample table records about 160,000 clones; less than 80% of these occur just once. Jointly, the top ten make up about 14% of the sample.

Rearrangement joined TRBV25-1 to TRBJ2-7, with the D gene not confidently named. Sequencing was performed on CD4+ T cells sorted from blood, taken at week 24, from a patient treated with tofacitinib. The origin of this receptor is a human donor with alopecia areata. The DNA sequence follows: TGTGCCAGCAGGTTCGGCGCTACCTACGAGCAGTACTTC. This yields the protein CASRFGATYEQYF.